This TCR beta chain was observed in a study of beta chain features in type 1 diabetes. Expressed TCRB transcripts were sequenced, since all the RNA that had been isolated was reverse transcribed. Method: immunoSEQ multiplex PCR; TCRdb's copy keeps in-frame clones and lacks some. The sample lists under 300,000 clones, about a tenth occurring once. This clone was counted only a few times. What it recognizes is unknown. Germline CDR1 and CDR2: LGHNA and YSLEER. The CDR3 covers 14 residues. V shed 5 bases and J 2 bases; nucleotides not matched to a gene: 3. Study-wide points: These data did not resolve whether HLA type affects TCRB rearrangement. More deletions and fewer insertions at VDJ junctions were seen in type 1 diabetes patients. Researchers report that Type 1 diabetes patients had moderately but significantly shorter TCRB CDR3s across all four CD4+ subsets.

The chain is built from TRBV4-3 and TRBJ2-3; 8 bases are shared with TRBD2. Material for sequencing was naive CD4+ T cells from blood. This TCR was recovered from a man aged 25-40 years with type 1 diabetes. The CDR3 DNA is TGCGCCAGCAGCAGCGGGGGCGTCACAGATACGCAGTATTTT. Its protein is CASSSGGVTDTQYF.